Presented here are 26 T cell receptor beta chains from one specimen sequenced in a study of cytomegalovirus exposure and HLA in healthy donors listed by TCRdb under 2017. To prepare the library, the immunoSEQ multiplex PCR assay was applied. A mixture of 60 forward primers for TCR Vbeta segments and 13 reverse primers for TCR Jbeta segments was used in the multiplex PCR. TCRdb provides this immuneACCESS table in a form limited to in-frame rearrangements. Some clones are lacking; in checked studies, under half of them reflect an unresolved V gene, and why the rest are absent is not known. The sample table lists about 130,000 clones, less than 80% of them with a count of one. Jointly, the top ten make up roughly 3% of the sample. The sample comprised PBMCs. These receptors originate from a woman between 45 and 60 years old in good health and CMV-seronegative.

The V call is TRBV19, the J call TRBJ1-1; 10 positions agree with TRBD1. The CDR3 loop spans 13 amino acids. V trimming: 9 bases; J trimming: 10 bases; junction bases outside the gene matches: 11. In germline, CDR1 is LNHDA, CDR2 SQIVND (reference sequence). The DNA of the CDR3 is TGTGCCAGCCTAAGCCGGGACAGGGGACGAGCTTTCTTT. It yields the protein CASLSRDRGRAFF.

V usage is TRBV6-5 and J usage is TRBJ2-2; maybe TRBD2 (5 bases). The CDR3 spans 16 residues. V was pared by 0 bases and J by 2 bases, with 10 bases between. The germline gives CDR1 MNHEY, CDR2 SVGAGI. DNA for the CDR3: TGTGCCAGCAGTTACTCGAGGGCGCCAAACACCGGGGAGCTGTTTTTT. This translates into CASSYSRAPNTGELFF.

V is TRBV5-6 and J is TRBJ2-4, with TRBD2 matching over 8 bases. This CDR3 has 15 amino acids. V dropped 6 bases and J dropped 5; count of bases not matched to a gene: 10. Germline lookup yields CDR1 SGHDT and CDR2 YYEEEE. CDR3 DNA sequence: TGTGCCAGCACAACACCGCCGGGGGGGGAAAACATTCAGTACTTC. As protein: CASTTPPGGENIQYF.

The chain employs TRBV27 and TRBJ2-7, with 8 positions matching TRBD1. The CDR3 runs 14 residues. V was clipped by 5 bases and J by 4 bases; unmatched bases: 7. CDR1 is MNHEY and CDR2 is SMNVEV in the germline V gene (reference sequence). The CDR3 region has the DNA TGTGCCAGCAGTGCCACAGGGGGAGGTTACGAGCAGTACTTC. This gives the protein CASSATGGGYEQYF.

This sequence joins TRBV4-1 and TRBJ1-2; D is unclear. The germline V gene encodes CDR1 MGHRA and CDR2 YSYEKL. Trimming stripped 1 base from V and 4 bases from J, with 16 bases between. The CDR3 sequence is 16 residues long. CDR3 region: CASSQGSSDASYGYTF. The DNA of the CDR3 is TGCGCCAGCAGCCAAGGGTCATCAGATGCTAGCTATGGCTACACCTTC.

The count of this clone is one. This chain joins TRBV27 and TRBJ2-5, with 9 bases fitting TRBD1. This CDR3 is 17 amino acids long. The V gene's germline CDR1 is MNHEY and CDR2 SMNVEV (reference sequence). With V trimmed by 4 bases and J by 2 bases, 11 bases remained unmatched. The CDR3 protein is CASSYRGRTYIQETQYF. The CDR3 nucleotides are TGTGCCAGCAGTTACAGGGGGCGCACCTACATACAAGAGACCCAGTACTTC.

The CDR3 spells CASSNRDRGTEAFF. CDR3 in DNA: TGTGCCAGCAGCAACAGGGATAGGGGCACTGAAGCTTTCTTT. The gene calls are TRBV7-2 and TRBJ1-1; a weak D match, TRBD1 (6 bases). The ends were cut back, 5 bases at V and 4 bases at J, with 14 bases in the middle. Germline loops: CDR1 SGHTA, CDR2 FQGNSA. There are 14 residues in the CDR3.

This sequence joins TRBV28 and TRBJ1-1; the match to TRBD1 covers 7 bases. V lost 8 bases and J lost 5; bases outside the gene matches: 11. The V gene's germline CDR1 is MDHEN and CDR2 SYDVKM. The CDR3 is 14 amino acids. In DNA, the CDR3 is TGTGCCAGCGTAAACAGGGGTCTGGGGACTGAAGCTTTCTTT. This gives the protein CASVNRGLGTEAFF.

The chain couples TRBV6-5 to TRBJ2-5, with a possible D match to TRBD2 (6 bases). V lost 7 bases and J 5 bases, leaving 11 bases between the germline ends. In germline, CDR1 is MNHEY, CDR2 SVGAGI. This CDR3 has 12 residues. CDR3 amino acids: CASTAGPETQYF. CDR3 DNA: TGTGCCAGCACGGCGGGGCCCGAGACCCAGTACTTC.

The V gene is TRBV30, the J gene TRBJ1-4; TRBD1 agrees at 10 bases. CDR3 size: 17 residues. The V gene's germline CDR1 is GTSNPN and CDR2 SVGIG (reference sequence). Unmatched junction bases numbered 14, after V lost 3 bases and J lost 7 bases. CDR3 sequence: CAWSRGTGVSTGEKLFF. The CDR3 nucleotides read TGTGCCTGGAGCCGCGGGACAGGGGTTTCTACAGGTGAAAAACTGTTTTTT.

The table lists this clone with a few counts. The chain uses TRBV4-2 and TRBJ2-2, with TRBD1 matching 8 bases. With V trimmed by 1 base and J by 2 bases, 3 bases remained unmatched. Germline V gives CDR1 LGHNA, CDR2 YNFKEQ. The CDR3 sequence is 16 residues long. The CDR3: CASSQATGDNTGELFF. The CDR3 DNA reads as TGTGCCAGCAGCCAAGCGACAGGGGACAACACCGGGGAGCTGTTTTTT.

As for this clone: An end of the junction does not agree with germline; a read error may underlie this. The genes are TRBV4-2 and TRBJ1-2, with D possibly matching TRBD1 (6 bases). Per the germline V gene, CDR1 is LGHNA and CDR2 is YNFKEQ. The length of the CDR3 is 17 residues. The CDR3: CASSQNRLQGSNYGYIF. Written as DNA, the CDR3 is TGTGCCAGCAGCCAAAACCGGTTACAGGGATCTAACTATGGCTACATCTTC.

The J gene is TRBJ1-1, the V gene TRBV10-3; perhaps TRBD1 as D (5 bases). This CDR3 spans 14 amino acids. Germline loops: CDR1 ENHRY, CDR2 SYGVKD. The ends were cut back, 0 bases at V and 4 bases at J, with 9 bases in the middle. The CDR3 DNA reads TGTGCCATCAGTGAGTCGAGCGGGGGCACTGAAGCTTTCTTT. This translates into CAISESSGGTEAFF.

The chain carries TRBV7-8 and TRBJ1-1; D not resolved. The CDR3 length is 14 residues. The ends were cut back, 7 bases at V and 3 bases at J, with 15 bases in the middle. Germline CDR1 reads SGHVS; CDR2 reads FQNEAQ. This CDR3 is CASILGTVDTEAFF. The CDR3 nucleotides are TGTGCCAGCATCCTAGGCACTGTCGACACTGAAGCTTTCTTT.

This CDR3 reads CASSRDRGLGNTIYF. CDR3 DNA: TGTGCCAGCAGCAGGGACAGGGGGCTCGGAAACACCATATATTTT. The chain couples TRBV7-9 to TRBJ1-3, with 12 bases lining up with TRBD1. This CDR3 region has 15 residues. The J segment lost 4 bases and the V segment lost 5 bases, leaving 3 bases of the junction unmatched. CDR1 is SEHNR and CDR2 is FQNEAQ in the germline V gene (reference sequence).

This rearrangement joins TRBV7-6 to TRBJ2-7; 7 nucleotides match TRBD2. The trim removed 1 base at V and 0 bases at J, leaving 3 bases unmatched. From germline, CDR1 is SGHVS and CDR2 FNYEAQ. CDR3 length: 15 residues. The CDR3 bases are TGTGCCAGCAGCTTAGGGAGCGGGGACTCCTACGAGCAGTACTTC. It encodes CASSLGSGDSYEQYF.

The chain combines TRBV7-2 with TRBJ1-4; D is perhaps TRBD1 (5 bases). The germline V gene encodes CDR1 SGHTA and CDR2 FQGNSA. V was pared by 0 bases and J by 8 bases, with 13 bases between. The CDR3 sequence is 15 residues long. In nucleotides, the CDR3 is TGTGCCAGCAGCTTAGCGTCGGGGGGAGAAGAAAAACTGTTTTTT. This translates into CASSLASGGEEKLFF.

The genes are TRBV4-3 and TRBJ2-3, with 9 bases that match TRBD2. The CDR3 is 16 residues long. The junction had 5 bases not matched to a gene; V was cut back by 0 bases and J by 4 bases. Per germline, CDR1 LGHNA and CDR2 YSLEER. CDR3 in DNA: TGCGCCAGCAGCCAAGATCCTAGCGGGATGGCAGATACGCAGTATTTT. It yields the protein CASSQDPSGMADTQYF.

The chain combines TRBV28 with TRBJ2-1; 9 nucleotides match TRBD1. The germline CDR1 and CDR2 sequences are MDHEN and SYDVKM. The CDR3 sequence is 17 residues long. Losses at the gene ends were 5 bases for V and 6 bases for J; bases not matched to a gene: 14. CDR3 nucleotide sequence: TGTGCCAGCAGTCGGACAGGGGAAAATCCGTGGGGCAATGAGCAGTTCTTC. As protein: CASSRTGENPWGNEQFF. The variable domain in full, completed from reference TRBV28 and TRBJ2-1, reads DVKVTQSSRYLVKRTGEKVFLECVQDMDHENMFWYRQDPGLGLRLIYFSYDVKMKEKGDIPEGYSVSREKKERFSLILESASTNQTSMYLCASSRTGENPWGNEQFFGPGTRLTVL.

The V call is TRBV7-2, the J call TRBJ2-7, with 11 bases that match TRBD2. The CDR3 loop spans 15 amino acids. V shed 5 bases and J 5 bases; nucleotides not matched to a gene: 8. From germline, CDR1 is SGHTA and CDR2 FQGNSA. The chain's CDR3 is CASSPRTSGPHEQYF. CDR3 bases: TGTGCCAGCAGCCCGCGGACTAGCGGGCCCCACGAGCAGTACTTC.

V gene TRBV5-1 combines with J gene TRBJ2-1, with D tentatively TRBD2 (5 bases). Germline loops: CDR1 SGHRS, CDR2 YFSETQ. V gave up 4 bases and J gave up 7 bases, with 9 bases separating them. The CDR3 has 12 amino acids. CDR3 sequence (DNA): TGCGCCAGCAGCCCGACGGGGAATGAGCAGTTCTTC. Its translation is CASSPTGNEQFF. The whole variable domain, filled in from reference TRBV5-1 and TRBJ2-1, reads KAGVTQTPRYLIKTRGQQVTLSCSPISGHRSVSWYQQTPGQGLQFLFEYFSETQRNKGNFPGRFSGRQFSNSRSEMNVSTLELGDSALYLCASSPTGNEQFFGPGTRLTVL.

The chain has TRBV4-3 and TRBJ1-2, with D uncertain. From germline, CDR1 is LGHNA and CDR2 YSLEER. This CDR3 has 13 residues. V was clipped by 1 base and J by 6 bases, with 9 bases between them. The DNA for the CDR3 is TGCGCCAGCAGCCAAGTGCCAGGCGATGGCTACACCTTC. It is translated as CASSQVPGDGYTF.

This chain links TRBV10-3 with TRBJ2-3; weak D call: TRBD1 (6 bases). The V gene's germline CDR1 is ENHRY and CDR2 SYGVKD. The CDR3 consists of 15 residues. V was pared by 3 bases and J by 5 bases, with 15 bases between. Here the CDR3 DNA reads TGTGCCATCAGTGATTACAGGGACGGAGGAGATACGCAGTATTTT. Encoded protein: CAISDYRDGGDTQYF.

The rearrangement links TRBV30 to TRBJ1-5; possibly TRBD1 for D (6 bases). CDR1 is GTSNPN and CDR2 is SVGIG in the germline V gene (reference sequence). The CDR3 loop spans 16 amino acids. The V end lost 0 bases, the J end lost 0 bases, and 12 bases lay between the germline ends. The CDR3 nucleotides are TGTGCCTGGAGTGTACTCCAGGGGCATAGCAATCAGCCCCAGCATTTT. It encodes CAWSVLQGHSNQPQHF.

The CDR3 nucleotides read TGTGCCAGCAGCTTTACCGACAGGAACGCTTTCTTT. Its translation is CASSFTDRNAFF. V gene TRBV7-2 combines with J gene TRBJ1-1; D perhaps matches TRBD1 (6 bases). The germline V gene has CDR1 SGHTA and CDR2 FQGNSA. Trimming pared 3 bases from V and 11 bases from J, leaving 13 bases between. The CDR3 covers 12 residues.

The CDR3 is CASSDSLAVYEQYF. The CDR3 bases are TGTGCCAGCAGTGATTCCTTAGCGGTATACGAGCAGTACTTC. The rearrangement links TRBV2 to TRBJ2-7, with a tentative D call TRBD2 (6 bases). This CDR3 contains 14 residues. Between the trimmed V and J ends, which lost 3 bases and 4 bases, there was a span of 13 bases. Germline V gene data show CDR1 as SNHLY and CDR2 as FYNNEI.